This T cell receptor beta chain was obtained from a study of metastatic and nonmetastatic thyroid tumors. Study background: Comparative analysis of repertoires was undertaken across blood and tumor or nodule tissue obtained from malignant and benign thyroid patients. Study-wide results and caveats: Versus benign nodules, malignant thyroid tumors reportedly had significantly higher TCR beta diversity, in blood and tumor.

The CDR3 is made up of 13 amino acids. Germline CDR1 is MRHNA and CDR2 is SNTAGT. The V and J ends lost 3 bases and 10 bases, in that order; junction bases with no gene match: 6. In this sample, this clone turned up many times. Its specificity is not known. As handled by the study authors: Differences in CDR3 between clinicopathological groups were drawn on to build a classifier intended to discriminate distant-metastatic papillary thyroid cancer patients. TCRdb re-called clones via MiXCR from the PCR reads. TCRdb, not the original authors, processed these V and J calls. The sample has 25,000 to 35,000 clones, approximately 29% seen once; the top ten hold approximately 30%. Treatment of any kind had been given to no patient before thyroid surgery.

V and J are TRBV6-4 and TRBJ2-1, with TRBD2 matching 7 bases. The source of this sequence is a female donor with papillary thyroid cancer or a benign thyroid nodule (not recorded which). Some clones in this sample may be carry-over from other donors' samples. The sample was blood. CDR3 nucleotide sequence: TGTGCCAGCAGTGAAACTAGCGAGGTGGAGCAGTTCTTC. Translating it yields CASSETSEVEQFF.